A selection of T cell receptor beta chains follows, all from one sample in a study of CD8+ T cells in alopecia areata. Sequencing used immunoSEQ multiplex PCR; TCRdb keeps in-frame clones, though not all of them. The table includes about 97,000 clones, 41% detected once. Source material: CD4+ T cells sorted from blood. These TCRs come from a human donor with alopecia areata. Both conserved end residues are part of each CDR3. The order of the fields is V gene, D gene, CDR3 length, J gene, clone size, CDR3 DNA, CDR3 protein. D genes are given only for firm matches. Size is omitted from some rows. Given values are once, few, many or a class for expanded clones.

V gene: TRBV2
D gene: NA
CDR3 length: 14
J gene: TRBJ1-2
clone size: once
CDR3 DNA: TGTGCCAGCAGTGGTACAACAGGGAACTATGGCTACACCTTC
CDR3 protein: CASSGTTGNYGYTF

V gene: TRBV29-1
D gene: TRBD2
CDR3 length: 14
J gene: TRBJ2-1
clone size: NA
CDR3 DNA: TGCAGCGTGGCAACTAGCGGGAGCTACAATGAGCAGTTCTTC
CDR3 protein: CSVATSGSYNEQFF

V gene: TRBV10-3
D gene: NA
CDR3 length: 12
J gene: TRBJ2-5
clone size: NA
CDR3 DNA: TGTGCCATCAGTGCGCAGGGAGAGACCCAGTACTTC
CDR3 protein: CAISAQGETQYF

V gene: TRBV20-1
D gene: NA
CDR3 length: 11
J gene: TRBJ1-6
clone size: NA
CDR3 DNA: TGCAGTGCTCGGACGGGTGCCCCCCTCCACTTT
CDR3 protein: CSARTGAPLHF

V gene: TRBV19
D gene: TRBD1
CDR3 length: 14
J gene: TRBJ1-5
clone size: few
CDR3 DNA: TGTGCCAGTACCGGGACAGGGAGCAATCAGCCCCAGCATTTT
CDR3 protein: CASTGTGSNQPQHF

V gene: TRBV6-6
D gene: TRBD1
CDR3 length: 14
J gene: TRBJ2-3
clone size: few
CDR3 DNA: TGTGCCAGCACCGCCTCACAGGGGGCGGATACGCAGTATTTT
CDR3 protein: CASTASQGADTQYF

V gene: TRBV7-8
D gene: NA
CDR3 length: 14
J gene: TRBJ2-7
clone size: NA
CDR3 DNA: TGTGCCAGCACCCTACCGGGTTCCCCTAGAGAGCAGTACTTC
CDR3 protein: CASTLPGSPREQYF

V gene: TRBV29-1
D gene: NA
CDR3 length: 16
J gene: TRBJ2-7
clone size: NA
CDR3 DNA: TGCAGCGTTAAGGACCCCCGGGGGGCCAGCTCCTACGAGCAGTACTTC
CDR3 protein: CSVKDPRGASSYEQYF

V gene: TRBV29-1
D gene: TRBD2
CDR3 length: 11
J gene: TRBJ2-1
clone size: NA
CDR3 DNA: TGCAGCGTTGGACTAGCGGGAGTAAGGTTCTTC
CDR3 protein: CSVGLAGVRFF

V gene: TRBV4-1
D gene: TRBD2
CDR3 length: 15
J gene: TRBJ2-7
clone size: few
CDR3 DNA: TGCGCCAGCACGCTAGGACTAGCGGGAGATTACGAGCAGTACTTC
CDR3 protein: CASTLGLAGDYEQYF

V gene: TRBV29-1
D gene: NA
CDR3 length: 14
J gene: TRBJ2-2
clone size: NA
CDR3 DNA: TGCAGCGTTGAAGTCGAACGGGTTACCGGGGAGCTGTTTTTT
CDR3 protein: CSVEVERVTGELFF

V gene: TRBV29-1
D gene: TRBD2
CDR3 length: 14
J gene: TRBJ2-7
clone size: NA
CDR3 DNA: TGCAGCGTTGGCAAGACTAGCGGGAACTACGAGCAGTACTTC
CDR3 protein: CSVGKTSGNYEQYF

V gene: TRBV18
D gene: NA
CDR3 length: 12
J gene: TRBJ2-3
clone size: NA
CDR3 DNA: TGTGCCAGCTCCGGGACAACAGATACGCAGTATTTT
CDR3 protein: CASSGTTDTQYF

V gene: TRBV7-9
D gene: NA
CDR3 length: 15
J gene: TRBJ1-3
clone size: many
CDR3 DNA: TGTGCCAGCACCATGGTTTTAGGATCCGGAAACACCATATATTTT
CDR3 protein: CASTMVLGSGNTIYF

V gene: TRBV11-3
D gene: NA
CDR3 length: 15
J gene: TRBJ2-1
clone size: few
CDR3 DNA: TGTGCCAGCAGCCCCAGCGGTGGGACTTACAATGAGCAGTTCTTC
CDR3 protein: CASSPSGGTYNEQFF

V gene: TRBV29-1
D gene: NA
CDR3 length: 12
J gene: TRBJ2-7
clone size: few
CDR3 DNA: TGCAGCGTTGAGGACATCTCCTACGAGCAGTACTTC
CDR3 protein: CSVEDISYEQYF

V gene: TRBV7-2
D gene: TRBD1
CDR3 length: 17
J gene: TRBJ2-7
clone size: NA
CDR3 DNA: TGTGCCAGCAGCTTAGGGGAAGGGTACAGGGGGACCTACGAGCAGTACTTC
CDR3 protein: CASSLGEGYRGTYEQYF

V gene: TRBV7-8
D gene: NA
CDR3 length: 17
J gene: TRBJ2-2
clone size: NA
CDR3 DNA: TGTGCCAGCAGCCGTAGGGGGAGGCCCACACAGACCGGGGAGCTGTTTTTT
CDR3 protein: CASSRRGRPTQTGELFF

V gene: TRBV7-2
D gene: NA
CDR3 length: 13
J gene: TRBJ2-3
clone size: NA
CDR3 DNA: TGTGCCAGCAGCCCGCAATCAGCAGATACGCAGTATTTT
CDR3 protein: CASSPQSADTQYF

V gene: TRBV7-2
D gene: NA
CDR3 length: 13
J gene: TRBJ1-5
clone size: few
CDR3 DNA: TGTGCCAGCAGCGGCAGGGTCGATCAGCCCCAGCATTTT
CDR3 protein: CASSGRVDQPQHF

V gene: TRBV27
D gene: NA
CDR3 length: 11
J gene: TRBJ1-1
clone size: once
CDR3 DNA: TGTGCCGCGGCCGGTAGCACTGAAGCTTTCTTT
CDR3 protein: CAAAGSTEAFF

V gene: TRBV15
D gene: TRBD2
CDR3 length: 18
J gene: TRBJ2-5
clone size: once
CDR3 DNA: TGTGCCACCAGCAACAGAGGACTAGCGGGAGGGGGCGGAGAGACCCAGTACTTC
CDR3 protein: CATSNRGLAGGGGETQYF

V gene: TRBV29-1
D gene: NA
CDR3 length: 12
J gene: TRBJ1-1
clone size: NA
CDR3 DNA: TGCAGCGTTGGAGGGGGGGGCACTGAAGCTTTCTTT
CDR3 protein: CSVGGGGTEAFF

V gene: TRBV11-2
D gene: NA
CDR3 length: 11
J gene: TRBJ1-1
clone size: many
CDR3 DNA: TGTGCCAGCAGTCGGATCACTGAAGCTTTCTTT
CDR3 protein: CASSRITEAFF

V gene: TRBV25-1
D gene: TRBD1
CDR3 length: 15
J gene: TRBJ2-7
clone size: NA
CDR3 DNA: TGTGCCAGCAGTGGAAGGGACAGGGGGTCCTACGAGCAGTACTTC
CDR3 protein: CASSGRDRGSYEQYF

V gene: TRBV20-1
D gene: NA
CDR3 length: 11
J gene: TRBJ2-5
clone size: few
CDR3 DNA: TGCAGTGCTAGCGGGATTGAGACCCAGTACTTC
CDR3 protein: CSASGIETQYF